The 11 T cell receptor beta chains below all came from one sample that was sequenced in a study of siplizumab effects on memory and regulatory T cells. Assay used: immunoSEQ multiplex PCR; TCRdb lists only in-frame clones, some missing. The repertoire holds around 72,000 clones, with about 89% as singletons. Material for sequencing was CD8+ T cells sorted from blood. The receptor source for this set is a human donor in good health.

The chain has TRBV6-5 and TRBJ1-2, with D possibly matching TRBD1 (5 bases). The CDR3 contains 13 residues. Per the germline V gene, CDR1 is MNHEY and CDR2 is SVGAGI. V lost 4 bases and J lost 7, with 13 bases in between. The CDR3 loop reads CASSSSYGGGYTF. The DNA for the CDR3 is TGTGCCAGCAGTTCTTCCTATGGGGGTGGCTACACCTTC.

The gene calls are TRBV4-1 and TRBJ2-7, with 14 bases aligning to TRBD2. The CDR3 totals 17 residues. Germline CDR1 and CDR2: MGHRA and YSYEKL. The junction had 7 bases not matched to a gene; V was cut back by 2 bases and J by 4 bases. The CDR3, as DNA: TGCGCCAGCAGCCAACCGACTAGCGGGAGGGCCGGGTACGAGCAGTACTTC. Translated, it gives CASSQPTSGRAGYEQYF.

The chain couples TRBV19 to TRBJ1-5; no clear D gene. Germline V gene data show CDR1 as LNHDA and CDR2 as SQIVND (reference sequence). The ends were cut back, 3 bases at V and 7 bases at J, with 7 bases in the middle. This CDR3 has 12 residues. The CDR3, as DNA: TGTGCCAGTAGTATGAGTGGACAGCCCCAGCATTTT. This gives the protein CASSMSGQPQHF.

V gene TRBV4-1 combines with J gene TRBJ1-5; weak D call: TRBD1 (5 bases). Germline-derived CDR1 and CDR2 are MGHRA and YSYEKL. V lost 1 base to trimming and J lost 4 bases, with 14 bases between them. The CDR3 runs 16 residues. The chain's CDR3 is CASSQVEGAPNQPQHF. The CDR3 nucleotides read TGCGCCAGCAGCCAAGTTGAAGGGGCCCCTAATCAGCCCCAGCATTTT.

The gene calls are TRBV7-2 and TRBJ2-7; D gene ambiguous. V lost 3 bases, J lost 3 bases, and 15 bases lay in between. Germline CDR1 SGHTA, CDR2 FQGNSA. The CDR3 extends over 15 amino acids. The DNA for the CDR3 is TGTGCCAGCAGCTTTTACAGTTCATCCAACTACGAGCAGTACTTC. Translating gives CASSFYSSSNYEQYF. Full variable domain (missing parts from reference TRBV7-2 and TRBJ2-7): GAGVSQSPSNKVTEKGKDVELRCDPISGHTALYWYRQSLGQGLEFLIYFQGNSAPDKSGLPSDRFSAERTGGSVSTLTIQRTQQEDSAVYLCASSFYSSSNYEQYFGPGTRLTVT.

This chain uses TRBV19 with TRBJ2-5; D is uncertain. Trimming left V 8 bases short and J 5 bases short, with 12 bases between. Germline loops: CDR1 LNHDA, CDR2 SQIVND (reference sequence). This CDR3 has 12 amino acids. CDR3 amino acids: CASGSGAETQYF. The CDR3 nucleotides read TGTGCCAGTGGCTCCGGCGCGGAGACCCAGTACTTC.

The V and J genes are TRBV29-1 and TRBJ2-2; D remains ambiguous. Germline V lookup: CDR1 SQVTM, CDR2 ANQGSEA. The CDR3 runs to 13 residues. Trimming took 3 bases from V and 1 from J, leaving 6 bases between them. The CDR3 here is CSVESRNTGELFF. In DNA form, the CDR3 reads TGCAGCGTTGAGTCCAGGAACACCGGGGAGCTGTTTTTT.

This chain links TRBV4-1 with TRBJ2-7, with 7 bases matching TRBD2. J gave up 0 bases and V 3 bases, and 8 bases lay outside the gene matches. There are 16 residues in the CDR3. Per germline, CDR1 MGHRA and CDR2 YSYEKL. The CDR3: CASSHLGGDLSYEQYF. CDR3 sequence (DNA): TGCGCCAGCAGCCACCTGGGGGGGGACCTCTCCTACGAGCAGTACTTC.

This chain links TRBV6-1 with TRBJ2-7; TRBD1 agrees at 9 bases. This CDR3 has 13 residues. Germline lookup yields CDR1 MNHNS and CDR2 SASEGT. With V trimmed by 6 bases and J by 5 bases, 5 bases remained unmatched. The CDR3 loop reads CASRQGAINEQYF. The CDR3 nucleotides read TGTGCCAGCAGACAGGGGGCTATCAACGAGCAGTACTTC.

The gene calls are TRBV4-2 and TRBJ2-7, with D tentatively TRBD1 or TRBD2 (5 bases each). Looked up from germline, CDR1 is LGHNA and CDR2 is YNFKEQ. The CDR3 loop spans 17 amino acids. Trimming removed 0 bases at V and 5 bases at J, with 20 bases between. The CDR3 DNA reads as TGTGCCAGCAGCCAAGAATGGTCAGGACTCCAGGGAGACGAGCAGTACTTC. It specifies CASSQEWSGLQGDEQYF.

This clone appeared once. The DNA for the CDR3 is TGCGCCAGCAGCCAAGTGGGGACTAGCTCCTACAATGAGCAGTTCTTC. This gives the protein CASSQVGTSSYNEQFF. The J gene is TRBJ2-1, the V gene TRBV4-1; the match to TRBD2 covers 8 bases. V shed 1 base and J 0 bases; nucleotides not matched to a gene: 2. This CDR3 region has 16 residues. Germline CDR1 and CDR2: MGHRA and YSYEKL.